This is a list of T cell receptor beta chains from one sample in a study of HIV-infected patients and healthy controls. TCRdb re-called the 5' RACE reads with MiXCR, one entry per CDR3 protein. The data hold about 67,000 distinct CDR3 sequences, with around 17% observed a single time. Input material: CD4+ T cells from blood. The source is a human donor in good health. The CDR3 runs from the conserved cysteine through the conserved F or W. The D gene is left open where the match is weak. Clone size is shown for a subset of rows, as once, few, many or a class of expanded clone.

j_gene | abundance | d_gene | v_gene | CDR3aa | CDR3nt
TRBJ1-5 | few | - | TRBV18 | CASSPGRVQPQHF | TGTGCCAGCTCACCAGGAAGGGTGCAGCCCCAGCATTTT
TRBJ1-2 | - | TRBD1 | TRBV20-1 | CSASGDRKGRGYTF | TGCAGTGCTAGCGGGGACAGAAAAGGTCGGGGCTACACCTTC
TRBJ2-3 | few | TRBD2 | TRBV7-9 | CASSLRERGGTDTQYF | TGTGCCAGCAGCTTAAGGGAGCGGGGAGGCACAGATACGCAGTATTTT
TRBJ1-2 | - | - | TRBV4-3 | CASSQVRRDGYTF | TGCGCCAGCAGCCAAGTTCGCAGGGATGGCTACACCTTC
TRBJ2-1 | few | - | TRBV30 | CAWSDSYNEQFF | TGTGCCTGGTCCGATTCCTACAATGAGCAGTTCTTC
TRBJ1-5 | few | - | TRBV6-6 | CASSQAAGRLSNQPQHF | TGTGCCAGCAGCCAAGCCGCGGGCAGGCTAAGCAATCAGCCCCAGCATTTT
TRBJ2-1 | - | - | TRBV12-3/TRBV12-4 | CASRSREYNEQFF | TGTGCCAGCAGGTCCAGGGAATACAATGAGCAGTTCTTC
TRBJ2-5 | few | TRBD1 | TRBV2 | CASSPGTGGQETQYF | TGTGCCAGCAGTCCCGGGACAGGGGGACAAGAGACCCAGTACTTC
TRBJ2-1 | few | - | TRBV12-5 | CASAPRATGRDGEQFF | TGTGCTAGTGCCCCCAGGGCAACGGGGCGGGATGGTGAGCAGTTCTTC
TRBJ1-4 | many | TRBD1 | TRBV4-2 | CASGTEYNEKLFF | TGTGCCAGCGGGACAGAGTATAATGAAAAACTGTTTTTT
TRBJ2-3 | - | - | TRBV7-9 | CASSFLPAADTQYF | TGTGCCAGCAGTTTCCTCCCGGCGGCAGATACGCAGTATTTT
TRBJ2-5 | many | TRBD2 | TRBV11-3 | CASSLIAGGPETQYF | TGTGCCAGCAGCTTAATCGCGGGAGGGCCGGAGACCCAGTACTTC
TRBJ1-4 | few | - | TRBV7-9 | CASSLPDSPNEKLFF | TGTGCCAGCAGCTTACCGGACAGCCCGAATGAAAAACTGTTTTTT
TRBJ1-1 | few | - | TRBV7-3 | CASSPRGGGTEAFF | TGTGCCAGCAGCCCCCGGGGGGGAGGGACTGAAGCTTTCTTT
TRBJ2-2 | - | - | TRBV18 | CASSPPPRNTGELFF | TGTGCCAGCTCACCACCTCCCAGGAACACCGGGGAGCTGTTTTTT
TRBJ2-7 | - | - | TRBV5-1 | CASSPRGQYEQYF | TGCGCCAGCAGCCCCCGGGGGCAGTACGAGCAGTACTTC
TRBJ1-5 | few | - | TRBV27 | CASSSTSTAPQPQHF | TGTGCCAGCAGTTCAACCTCGACAGCCCCTCAGCCCCAGCATTTT
TRBJ2-3 | many | - | TRBV7-2 | CASSLFTDTQYF | TGTGCCAGCAGCTTATTCACAGATACGCAGTATTTT
TRBJ2-6 | few | TRBD1 | TRBV7-3 | CASSAKSTGGPSGANVLTF | TGTGCCAGCAGCGCAAAATCTACAGGGGGCCCCTCTGGGGCCAACGTCCTGACTTTC
TRBJ1-2 | many | - | TRBV27 | CASSFTGQPYGYTF | TGTGCCAGCAGTTTTACCGGACAGCCCTATGGCTACACCTTC
TRBJ2-7 | many | - | TRBV12-3/TRBV12-4 | CASSIYPYEQYF | TGTGCCAGCAGTATATACCCCTACGAGCAGTACTTC
TRBJ1-5 | many | - | TRBV6-1 | CASSRPTRPINQPQHF | TGTGCCAGCAGCCGCCCCACCAGGCCCATCAATCAGCCCCAGCATTTT
TRBJ1-5 | - | TRBD1 | TRBV20-1 | CSARAGQGITQPQHF | TGCAGTGCTAGAGCTGGACAGGGTATAACTCAGCCCCAGCATTTT
TRBJ2-7 | many | - | TRBV12-3/TRBV12-4 | CASSLMVLSYEQYF | TGTGCCAGCAGTTTAATGGTCCTCTCCTACGAGCAGTACTTC
TRBJ1-2 | - | - | TRBV7-9 | CASSLVLGADYGYTF | TGTGCCAGCAGCTTAGTATTGGGAGCAGACTATGGCTACACCTTC
TRBJ2-7 | - | TRBD1 | TRBV5-4 | CASSLDRGITYEQYF | TGTGCCAGCAGCTTGGACAGGGGAATCACCTACGAGCAGTACTTC
TRBJ1-1 | few | TRBD1 | TRBV5-4 | CASSRGTGGNMNTEAFF | TGTGCCAGCAGCCGGGGGACAGGGGGAAACATGAACACTGAAGCTTTCTTT
TRBJ1-2 | few | - | TRBV4-2 | CASSPRTGKDGYTF | TGTGCCAGCAGCCCCCGAACTGGGAAGGATGGCTACACCTTC
TRBJ1-4 | many | - | TRBV5-5 | CASSPLTGAVTTNEKLFF | TGTGCCAGCAGCCCGCTGACAGGTGCGGTGACAACTAATGAAAAACTGTTTTTT
TRBJ1-5 | - | - | TRBV20-1 | CSARDGYSNQPQHF | TGCAGTGCTAGAGACGGATATAGCAATCAGCCCCAGCATTTT
TRBJ2-1 | - | - | TRBV11-2 | CASSSLRGHNEQFF | TGTGCCAGCAGCTCCCTCCGGGGGCACAATGAGCAGTTCTTC
TRBJ2-7 | many | TRBD2 | TRBV12-3/TRBV12-4 | CASSLSGGTNEQYF | TGTGCCAGCAGTTTGTCGGGGGGGACAAACGAGCAGTACTTC
TRBJ2-5 | few | - | TRBV3-1 | CASSQGFRGQRETQYF | TGTGCCAGCAGCCAAGGTTTCCGGGGGCAGAGGGAGACCCAGTACTTC